Sequencing of this T cell receptor beta chain was carried out in a study of blood T cell repertoires in COVID-19. Study summary: Researchers got acute and convalescent COVID-19 samples from the United States, Italy and Spain.

Original data processing: Amplification from reference gene primers served as the basis for estimated nucleated cell counts. Sequenced by immunoSEQ multiplex PCR; TCRdb stores in-frame clones only, minus some. V, J and clone size are those of that table, while D and trimming were read from the DNA. The table lists about 250,000 clones, 85% to 90% of them singletons. Categorization into cohorts depended on clinical history that participants reported. Recovered Cohort 3 donors showed two negative PCRs, clearance, or symptom resolution. The source material was PBMCs or T cells enriched from blood (not recorded which). This TCR was sampled from a man aged 35 to 55 who had recovered from COVID-19.

The CDR3 region has the DNA TGTGCCAGCAGTGAAGCCAGGGGAGAAGAAAAACTGTTTTTT. As protein: CASSEARGEEKLFF. This chain connects TRBV6-1 to TRBJ1-4; weak D call: TRBD1 (6 bases). Germline V gene lookup returns CDR1 MNHNS and CDR2 SASEGT. The V gene lost 0 bases and the J gene lost 8 bases, with 10 bases spanning the gap. This CDR3 is 14 amino acids long.